This T cell receptor beta chain was recorded in a study of cytomegalovirus exposure and HLA in healthy donors (dated by TCRdb to about 2017). Broadly, across the study: According to an earlier analysis of 587 of the donors, about 179 million T cells yielded 95 million to 140 million unique TCR beta sequences and 250 to 350 Gb of sequence data. Approximately 310 gigabases of sequencing data and approximately 85 million unique TCR sequences were included in an early release covering about 700 HLA-typed donors. The genetic ancestry cluster associated with self-reported Caucasian donors included around four fifths of the 398 genotyped donors. The study aimed to test whether cataloging public T cell receptors could reveal signatures of past pathogen exposure. Using immunosequencing, the study profiled T cell repertoires from fewer than 850 subjects and related those repertoires to cytomegalovirus serostatus. Besides the first cohort of approximately 710 subjects, a separate validation cohort made up of over a hundred different subjects was used. The study combined high-throughput TCR immunosequencing, statistical association of individual TCRs with disease status, and machine learning to predict cytomegalovirus infection status. In a later analysis, previously published TCR beta repertoires from fewer than 750 donors were re-analyzed and high-resolution HLA genotyping was added so that TCR occurrence patterns could be studied. The later analysis used no new phenotypic data to find candidate immune exposures, relying instead on TCR beta sequences and their occurrence across donors. An earlier analysis of 587 of the donors used high-throughput TCR beta sequencing to judge whether each TCR beta V gene segment behaved as functional or pseudogenic. Donor age, sex, ethnicity and CMV serostatus were compiled alongside the repertoire data. A later genetic analysis used genome-wide SNP genotypes for about 65% of the 666 donors, treating that subset as a discovery cohort. All discovery cohort repertoires had been generated on a single sequencing platform. Class I and class II HLA loci were covered by the typing at four-digit resolution. Typing coverage differed by locus: A, B, C, DRB1 and DQB1 were typed in roughly 620-640 donors, DQA1 in 500 to 550, DPA1 in approximately 610, and DPB1 in approximately 450. Because of strong linkage in the cohort, 5 or 6 DR-DQ haplotypes were treated as single units for association and clustering. Across around 400 genotyped donors of the cohort, an average of about 220,000 unique TCR beta nucleotide sequences per donor were sequenced, and roughly 20% of those sequences were non-productive. Paper-wide results and their limitations: An association between a missense DCLRE1C variant and V-gene and J-gene trimming of TCR beta chains was found in a later genetic analysis and replicated in an independent cohort. Because HLA typing was missing for some donors at each locus, association tests included only the typed subset. Linkage disequilibrium might explain the correlated functional status among segregating V segments, but an unknown experimental factor could not be excluded. A further reported finding was that TCR beta sequences accurately predicted the HLA-A and HLA-B alleles for most subjects in the first cohort. In vitro tests confirmed that a few of the cytomegalovirus-associated TCR beta chains recognize cytomegalovirus antigens. While some public TCRs were present in many individuals, most TCR sequences turned up only very rarely across donors. The study listed 150 to 200 TCR beta chains as associated with cytomegalovirus. A later analysis reported that several top co-occurrence clusters appeared linked to parvovirus B19, influenza, CMV and Epstein-Barr virus. The authors suggested that the approach could potentially be extended to other disease states and immunological phenotypes. Compared with the approximately 700-donor mean, donors in an Asian-associated ancestry cluster had fewer N-insertions in productive TCRs, according to a later genetic analysis. Some IMGT-functional V segments, including TRBV6-2 and TRBV6-3, could not be distinguished by the 87-base-pair reads and were therefore excluded. In a later analysis, the rate of TCR association differed among HLA loci, with DRB1 alleles having the most associated TCRs and HLA-C alleles having the fewest. Sequencing depth was assumed to be roughly uniform across donors in the presence/absence analyses, though that assumption may not hold. In this cohort, only TCR beta chains were sequenced, and detectable features were limited by the absence of alpha or paired-chain data. The classifier was reported to diagnose cytomegalovirus status with high specificity and sensitivity in both the original and validation cohorts. Broadly in line with IMGT annotations, most TCR beta V segments showed up in productive rearrangements about 90% or about 30% of the time in an earlier analysis of approximately 600 of the donors. The sequencing pipeline was judged likely to have produced a cluster of highly shared sequence variants as a technical artifact. A later analysis associated some 17,000 TCR beta sequences with specific HLA alleles at a false discovery rate of 0.05. In a later analysis, HLA-associated TCR beta chains showed more clonal expansion and lower generation probabilities than non-associated chains that were equally common. When HLA alleles, especially DR and DQ, strongly co-occurred, TCR associations were difficult to assign to individual alleles. For the cohort, immune exposure information was limited to CMV serostatus. According to a later analysis, most CMV-associated TCR beta chains appeared to be HLA-restricted, and the HLA associations seemed to be driven largely by CMV exposure. Because counts were too low, more than 15 rarely observed V segments, including chromosome 9 orphons, were excluded from the earlier analysis of 587 of the donors.

This clone was recorded a few times. Which antigen it targets is not known. There are no base qualities to consult, and no much larger clone falls within one base. The library was obtained by the immunoSEQ multiplex PCR assay. For the multiplex PCR, a mixture combining 60 forward primers for TCR Vbeta segments and 13 reverse primers for TCR Jbeta segments was used. Amplification of the CDR3 region of rearranged TCR beta genes was performed with a multiplex PCR assay on genomic DNA. On the Illumina HiSeq System, the amplified TCR beta libraries were sequenced as 87-base-pair reads. In the original analysis: A later analysis counted about 76 million unique TCR beta chains across the 690 or so repertoires, and 9.5 million to 11 million of these chains were shared by at least two donors. Raw reads were error-corrected and collapsed into unique sequences by a nearest-neighbor algorithm in which closely related sequences were merged to remove PCR and sequencing errors. V, D and J gene segments were assigned by aligning CDR3 sequences to IMGT reference sequences. For a sequence to be retained, a match of at least six nucleotides to both a V gene segment and a J gene segment was required. A rearrangement counted as productive if the CDR3 had no stop codons and remained in frame with V and J, and every other rearrangement counted as non-productive. CDR3 was defined according to IMGT convention as the region running from the second conserved V-encoded cysteine to the conserved J-encoded phenylalanine. The earlier analysis of 500 to 600 of the donors excluded sequences that lacked an unambiguous match to a single V gene segment. An earlier analysis of several hundred of the donors called V segments functional above 56.7% productive rearrangements and segregating when the between-donor standard deviation exceeded 5%. A statistical classification framework was developed to diagnose cytomegalovirus status using the catalog of TCR beta chain sequences. V and J gene assignment, in a later analysis, came from comparing TCR nucleotide sequences with IMGT/GENE-DB human TR gene sequences. In a later analysis, CDR3 sequences and most-parsimonious VDJ recombination scenarios were assigned using the TCRdist pipeline. In a later analysis, each TCR beta chain was defined by its CDR3 amino acid sequence together with its V-gene family, and reads lacking a unique V-gene family were excluded. A later analysis removed 592 highly shared, low-generation-probability nucleotide sequences to deal with suspected cross-contamination and a sequencing artifact. For each public chain, a later analysis derived a clonal expansion index from normalized ranks of inferred template counts within each repertoire. Generation probabilities in a later analysis came from a VDJ recombination model fitted to out-of-frame rearrangements, and those results were checked against IGoR. A later analysis scored TCR-TCR, TCR-HLA and TCR-CMV co-occurrence with hypergeometric tests, applying a repertoire-size bias correction to TCR pairs. In a later analysis, false discovery rates were estimated by permuting HLA or CMV assignments 20 times. In a later analysis, co-occurring TCRs were grouped with DBSCAN, and TCRdist sequence similarity was added when clustering was performed within HLA-allele-positive subsets. Co-occurrence clustering excluded repertoires with fewer than 30,000 or more than 120,000 public chains, plus five with anomalous nucleotide sharing. The clones in this table, taken by TCRdb from immuneACCESS, are in-frame only. Not every clone is retained; where verified, under half of the shortfall comes from an unresolved V gene, and the cause of the rest is unknown. V and J calls and clone size are those listed in that table; D and trimming were worked out from the DNA. Within this sample are 150,000 to 200,000 clones, with 70% of them counted one time only. The top ten clonotypes cover 4% to 5% of the sample.

In total, 600 or so healthy bone marrow donors made up the cohort. All cohort members were sampled while nominally healthy, although unrecorded immune exposures were likely present. The donor was CMV seropositive and belonged to the group of 250 to 300 seropositive cohort members. Every donor gave a peripheral blood sample, and the peripheral blood mononuclear cells from that sample were used for TCR beta sequencing. The Qiagen DNeasy Blood Extraction Kit was used to extract genomic DNA from the blood cell samples. CDR1 MNHNS and CDR2 SASEGT are derived from the germline V gene. The V and J ends are trimmed by 3 bases and 1 base, leaving 10 bases between them. The CDR3 runs 15 amino acids, cysteine and phenylalanine included. Just the 45-base CDR3 DNA is kept, in frame starting at base 1.

The sample was PBMCs. This TCR was recovered from a man between 18 and 29 years old in good health and CMV-seropositive. The receptor chain draws on TRBV6-1 and TRBJ1-5; a tentative D call is TRBD1 (5 bases match). The CDR3 reads as follows: CASSEGPGSNQPQHF. The bases read TGTGCCAGCAGTGAGGGGCCTGGGAGCAATCAGCCCCAGCATTTT.